Listed here is a single T cell receptor beta chain. Its specificity is not known. The data were taken from a study of radiation and T cells in renal cell carcinoma. The CDR3 covers 15 residues. Germline-derived CDR1 and CDR2 are SGHTA and FQGNSA. The J segment lost 8 bases and the V segment lost 0 bases, leaving 5 bases of the junction unmatched. Treatment in this sample: treatment-naive control, cytoreductive nephrectomy. Control samples are tumors resected by cytoreductive nephrectomy without prior radiation. The data were produced by immunoSEQ multiplex PCR, yet TCRdb's version contains in-frame clones alone and is incomplete. The data show around 16,000 clones, about three fifths seen once. Overall study findings and caveats: Irradiated tumors had higher TCR clonality than control tumors. Compared with controls, irradiated tumors had more, larger dominant CDR3 motifs.

The gene calls are TRBV7-2 and TRBJ1-4, with 8 bases lining up with TRBD1. Sequenced material: tumor tissue, taken from a patient whose treatment was nephrectomy without radiotherapy. The source of this sequence is a man aged 45-65 years with renal cell carcinoma. CDR3 DNA: TGTGCCAGCAGCTTAGCGACAGGGGCAGGAGAAAAACTGTTTTTT. Translating it yields CASSLATGAGEKLFF.